These T cell receptor beta chains were read from a single sample in a study of cytomegalovirus exposure and HLA in healthy donors. Sequencing was performed with immunoSEQ multiplex PCR; in TCRdb, only in-frame clones are kept and a portion is missing. The repertoire includes 55,000 to 65,000 clones, about 69% of them detected once, and roughly 7.1% sits in the top ten. The sequenced sample was PBMCs. These receptors were taken from a man aged 30 to 45 in good health and CMV-seropositive. The CDR3 runs from the conserved cysteine through the conserved F or W. D genes are given only for firm matches.

d_gene	v_gene	j_gene	CDR3aa
TRBD2	TRBV7-2	TRBJ2-3	CAAGVAGLPKDTQYF
TRBD2	TRBV5-6	TRBJ2-3	CASSSGTSGGSTQYF
TRBD1	TRBV25-1	TRBJ2-7	CATQGASSYEQYF
.	TRBV7-9	TRBJ2-7	CASSLGHLYEQYF
TRBD1	TRBV27	TRBJ2-7	CASSGQGPYEQYF
.	TRBV6-5	TRBJ2-7	CASSYYGVEQYF
.	TRBV6-5	TRBJ1-1	CASSYRGRDEAFF
.	TRBV4-1	TRBJ1-1	CASSQEHGRETEAFF
.	TRBV7-2	TRBJ2-5	CASSRLETQYF
TRBD1	TRBV28	TRBJ1-1	CASSFTGQGWSGTEAFF
.	TRBV2	TRBJ1-1	CASNIDSSSTEAFF
.	TRBV9	TRBJ1-1	CASIGNTEAFF
TRBD1	TRBV7-2	TRBJ1-2	CASSRDRGANYGYTF
TRBD1	TRBV2	TRBJ1-2	CASSVTGEAYGYTF
TRBD1	TRBV11-2	TRBJ2-7	CASSPPGQAYEQYF
TRBD2	TRBV4-2	TRBJ2-1	CASSQSIAGEQFF
.	TRBV6-5	TRBJ1-5	CASRYSDTPDGPQHF
TRBD1	TRBV7-9	TRBJ2-3	CASSLRQGSEDTQYF
TRBD1	TRBV6-5	TRBJ2-5	CASRYLRQGHPETQYF
TRBD1	TRBV5-1	TRBJ1-2	CASRSSGTGNYGYTF
.	TRBV7-2	TRBJ1-1	CASSLDEVGREAFF
TRBD2	TRBV19	TRBJ2-7	CASSIALIGLAGPEQYF
.	TRBV4-3	TRBJ2-7	CASSQDRGGRGNEQYF
.	TRBV7-3	TRBJ2-3	CASSSGGEDTQYF